This T cell receptor (beta chain) appears in the sequencing data of a study of beta chain features in type 1 diabetes (dated by TCRdb to 2016 to 2019). Background on the whole study: Mean age, gender distribution, total cell number and subset yield did not differ between patients and healthy donors. A total of over 90,000,000 sorted cells were examined across all samples, and a strong correlation was observed between cell number per subset and RNA yield. The study compared TCRB repertoires of sorted circulating CD4+ T cell subsets between recently diagnosed type 1 diabetes patients and matched healthy donors. Naive and central memory subsets were obtained from all 30 or so donors, but regulatory and stem cell-like memory subsets were isolated from only 8 patients and roughly 8 healthy donors.

The entire amount of isolated RNA was reverse transcribed using the High Capacity cDNA Reverse Transcription Kit, so the sequenced TCRB transcripts were expressed ones. Deep immunoSEQ sequencing was performed on naive, central memory and regulatory T cell samples, with an average of around 3.5 million total reads per sample. After sorted cells were lysed in RLT buffer, RNA was extracted with DNase-treated RNeasy Micro or Mini kits, with the choice depending on cell number. To prevent cross-contamination, each cell subset was processed individually, whereas patient and healthy donor samples were processed jointly. Using the immunoSEQ multiplex PCR, TCRB sequences were amplified from cDNA into 87-bp fragments spanning the CDR3 region. Sequencing of the amplicons was done on the Illumina HiSeq platform. In the authors' own workflow: Synthetic template baselines were used to correct PCR bias computationally, reads within Hamming distance 2 were collapsed, and singletons that could not be merged were discarded. Reads were aligned to IMGT to assign V, D and J genes, CDR3 length, and insertions or deletions at six rearrangement sites. Clonotype counts were normalized to sorted cell number within each subset before computing true diversity and Gini coefficients with the tcR R package. The overlap coefficient, calculated on TCRB nucleotide sequences, was used to measure repertoire sharing. As a proxy for the pre-selection repertoire, out-of-frame TCRB sequences from naive cells were analyzed. TCRdb obtained this table from immuneACCESS and retained in-frame rearrangements with V and J assigned. These tables miss some clones; where compared with another copy, unresolved V genes account for less than half of the shortfall, and the remainder is unexplained. D and trimming come from the DNA, and the V and J calls and clone size come from that table. This sample holds about 650,000 clones; 9.5% to 15% were observed only once. 0.095% to 0.15% of the sample is held by the ten biggest clonotypes.

General study outcomes and caveats: Because cDNA rather than genomic DNA was sequenced, highly expressing activated cells could have been over-represented, although no difference in activation and CD3 levels was found between groups. Naive, central memory and regulatory TCRB repertoires appeared more similar among patients than among healthy donors. HLA sub-analyses involved small numbers of individuals, so any influence of HLA type on TCRB rearrangement remained unresolved. At VDJ recombination sites, patients with type 1 diabetes made fewer insertions and deleted more nucleotides, a pattern implying thymic rearrangement abnormalities. Shorter templates might have been favored by PCR, but patient and control samples were amplified and corrected together, so both groups would have been affected equally by any skew. In all four CD4+ subsets, TCRB CDR3 length was moderately but significantly shorter in type 1 diabetes patients.

The CDR1 and CDR2 encoded by the germline V gene are SGHDT and YYEEEE. From the cysteine up to the phenylalanine, the CDR3 has a length of 13 residues. The retained sequence is limited to the CDR3, 39 bases, with the frame set at the first base. V is clipped by 4 bases and J by 6 bases, and the sequence between their germline boundaries is 13 bases long. This clone was observed a few times. What antigen it recognizes has not been identified. Base qualities were left out, and no much larger clone turns up one base away. Each donor gave one peripheral blood draw, around 0.12 L on average, collected into heparinised tubes. A BD FACSAria II and a panel including CD45RO, CCR7, CD25, CD127, CD95 and CD27 were used to sort naive, central memory, regulatory and stem cell-like memory CD4+ T cells. Every sorted population had a purity above 98%. PBMCs were separated immediately by Lymphoprep density gradient centrifugation and were stained directly, without being cultured. Samples were stained and sorted in pairs, with one healthy donor and one patient per experiment, so that batch effects were minimized.

The V and J segments used are TRBV5-6 and TRBJ1-2, with the D gene uncertain. Sequences were obtained from naive CD4+ T cells from blood. Sample cell subset or site, as interpreted from the label and publication: true naive CD4+ T cells. The sequence was collected from a man younger than 45 with type 1 diabetes. The encoded CDR3 is CASSPRGRNGYTF. The DNA sequence is TGTGCCAGCAGCCCGCGAGGCCGTAATGGCTACACCTTC.